This T cell receptor beta chain was identified in a study of identical twins. The study, taken as a whole, reports: Findings depended on cross-sectional statistics rather than tracking the same donors.

Unique molecular identifiers were in the cDNA, with template-switch universal primer binding. TCRdb redid the calling of the 5' RACE reads with MiXCR, one entry per CDR3 protein. The data show hundreds of thousands of distinct CDR3 sequences, roughly 26% seen once. Germline V CDR1 and CDR2: SEHNR, FQNEAQ (reference sequence). This CDR3 spans 15 amino acids. V was shortened by 5 bases and J by 6 bases, with 19 bases between the two germline ends. Turning to this clonotype: Its target is unknown.

This same sample was also taken into another study, of T cells expressing NK-cell markers. That report adds: The study drew TCR beta repertoires from sorted CD3+CD56+NKG2C+, CD3+CD56+NKG2C- and CD3+CD56-NKG2C+ T cells. With an anti-gamma-delta TCR antibody, sorting in several experiments was kept to alpha-beta TCR T cells.

The chain couples TRBV7-9 to TRBJ1-1; D gene unclear. The sample taken for sequencing was CD4+ T cells sorted from blood. The receptor's source is a woman in her late teens or twenties in good health. CDR3 sequence reads: CASSPHSRRVSEAFF. The CDR3 nucleotides read TGTGCCAGCAGCCCCCATTCCCGAAGGGTATCTGAAGCTTTCTTT.